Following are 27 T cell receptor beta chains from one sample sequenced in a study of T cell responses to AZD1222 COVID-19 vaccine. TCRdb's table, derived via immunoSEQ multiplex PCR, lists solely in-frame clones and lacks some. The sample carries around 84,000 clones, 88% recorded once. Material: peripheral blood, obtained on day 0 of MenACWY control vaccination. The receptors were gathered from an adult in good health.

The CDR3 bases are TGTGCCATTAGAGACAGGGGGAATCAGCCCCAGCATTTT. Its translation is CAIRDRGNQPQHF. The V and J genes are TRBV10-3 and TRBJ1-5, with TRBD1 matching 9 bases. The CDR3 is made up of 13 amino acids. Germline assignment: CDR1 ENHRY and CDR2 SYGVKD. J lost 4 bases, V lost 9 bases, and 4 bases had no gene match.

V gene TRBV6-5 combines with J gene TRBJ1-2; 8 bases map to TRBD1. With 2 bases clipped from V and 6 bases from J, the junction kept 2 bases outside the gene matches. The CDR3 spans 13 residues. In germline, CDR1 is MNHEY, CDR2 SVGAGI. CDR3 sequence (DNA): TGTGCCAGCAGTTACAACAGGGGGGATGGCTACACCTTC. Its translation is CASSYNRGDGYTF.

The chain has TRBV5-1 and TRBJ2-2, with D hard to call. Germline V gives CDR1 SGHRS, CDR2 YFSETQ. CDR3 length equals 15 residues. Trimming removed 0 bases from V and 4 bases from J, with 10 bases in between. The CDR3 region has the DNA TGCGCCAGCAGCTTGGGTGCAGATGCCACCGGGGAGCTGTTTTTT. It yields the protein CASSLGADATGELFF.

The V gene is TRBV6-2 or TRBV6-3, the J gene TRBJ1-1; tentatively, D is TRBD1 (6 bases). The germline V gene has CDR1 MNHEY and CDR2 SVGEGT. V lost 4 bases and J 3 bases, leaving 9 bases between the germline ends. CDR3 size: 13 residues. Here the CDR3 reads CASSFGTYTEAFF. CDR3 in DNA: TGTGCCAGCAGTTTTGGGACATACACTGAAGCTTTCTTT.

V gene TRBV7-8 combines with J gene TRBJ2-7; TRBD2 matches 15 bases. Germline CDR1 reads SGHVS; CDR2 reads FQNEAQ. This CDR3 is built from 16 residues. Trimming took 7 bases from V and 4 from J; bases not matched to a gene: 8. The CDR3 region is CASTRTSGGAAYEQYF. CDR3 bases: TGTGCCAGCACCCGGACTAGCGGGGGGGCCGCGTACGAGCAGTACTTC.

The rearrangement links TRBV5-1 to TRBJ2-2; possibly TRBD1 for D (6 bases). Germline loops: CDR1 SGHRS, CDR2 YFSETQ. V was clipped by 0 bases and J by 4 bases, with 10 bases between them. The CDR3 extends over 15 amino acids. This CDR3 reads CASSLEARGTGELFF. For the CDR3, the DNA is TGCGCCAGCAGCTTGGAGGCCAGGGGCACCGGGGAGCTGTTTTTT.

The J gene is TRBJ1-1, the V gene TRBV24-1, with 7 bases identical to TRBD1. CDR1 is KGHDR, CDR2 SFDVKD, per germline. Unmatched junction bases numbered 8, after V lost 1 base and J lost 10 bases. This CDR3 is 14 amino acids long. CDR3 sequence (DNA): TGTGCCACCAGTGATTTCCTGCAGGGGGTGGGAGCTTTCTTT. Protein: CATSDFLQGVGAFF.

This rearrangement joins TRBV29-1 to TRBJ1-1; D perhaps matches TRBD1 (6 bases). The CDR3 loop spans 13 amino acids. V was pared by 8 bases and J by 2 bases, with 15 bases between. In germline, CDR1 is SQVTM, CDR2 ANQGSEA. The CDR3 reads CSTWTVLNTEAFF. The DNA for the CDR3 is TGCAGCACCTGGACAGTACTCAACACTGAAGCTTTCTTT.

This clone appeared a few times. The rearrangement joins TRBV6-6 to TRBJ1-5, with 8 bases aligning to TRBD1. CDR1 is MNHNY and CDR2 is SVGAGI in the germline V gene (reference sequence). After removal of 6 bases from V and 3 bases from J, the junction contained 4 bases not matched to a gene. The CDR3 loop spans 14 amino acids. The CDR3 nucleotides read TGTGCCAGCAGGGAGGACAGGGCCAATCAGCCCCAGCATTTT. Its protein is CASREDRANQPQHF.

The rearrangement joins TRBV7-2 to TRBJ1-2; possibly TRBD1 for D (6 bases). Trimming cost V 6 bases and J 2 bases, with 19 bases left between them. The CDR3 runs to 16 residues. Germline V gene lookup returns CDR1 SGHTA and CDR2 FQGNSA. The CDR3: CASSFTLQGTNYGYTF. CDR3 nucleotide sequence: TGTGCCAGCAGTTTTACTCTTCAGGGGACCAACTATGGCTACACCTTC.

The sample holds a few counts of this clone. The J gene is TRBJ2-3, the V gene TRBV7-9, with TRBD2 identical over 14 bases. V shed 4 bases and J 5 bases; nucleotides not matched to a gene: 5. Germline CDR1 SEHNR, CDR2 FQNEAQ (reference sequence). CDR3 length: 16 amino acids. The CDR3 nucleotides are TGTGCCAGCAGCTCGACTAGCGGGGGGGCTGGAGATACGCAGTATTTT. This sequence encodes CASSSTSGGAGDTQYF.

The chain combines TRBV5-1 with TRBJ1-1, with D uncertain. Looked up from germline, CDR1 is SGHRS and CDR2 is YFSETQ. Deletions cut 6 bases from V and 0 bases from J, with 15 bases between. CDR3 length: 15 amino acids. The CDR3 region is CASTPEGGMNTEAFF. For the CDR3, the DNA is TGCGCCAGCACACCGGAGGGCGGAATGAACACTGAAGCTTTCTTT. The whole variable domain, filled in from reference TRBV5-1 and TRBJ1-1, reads KAGVTQTPRYLIKTRGQQVTLSCSPISGHRSVSWYQQTPGQGLQFLFEYFSETQRNKGNFPGRFSGRQFSNSRSEMNVSTLELGDSALYLCASTPEGGMNTEAFFGQGTRLTVV.

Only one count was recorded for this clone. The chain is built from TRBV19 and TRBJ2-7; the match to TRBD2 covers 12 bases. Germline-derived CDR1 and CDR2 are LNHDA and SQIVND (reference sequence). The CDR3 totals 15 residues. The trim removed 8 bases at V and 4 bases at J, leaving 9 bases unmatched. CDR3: CASGRRLAGVYEQYF. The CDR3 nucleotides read TGTGCCAGTGGGAGACGACTAGCGGGGGTTTACGAGCAGTACTTC.

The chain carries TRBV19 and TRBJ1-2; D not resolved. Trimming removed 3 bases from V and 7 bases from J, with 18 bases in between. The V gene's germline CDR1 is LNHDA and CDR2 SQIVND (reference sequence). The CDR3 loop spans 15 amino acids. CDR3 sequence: CASSILGGRGSGYTF. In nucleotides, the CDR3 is TGTGCCAGTAGTATTCTGGGCGGCAGAGGTAGTGGCTACACCTTC.

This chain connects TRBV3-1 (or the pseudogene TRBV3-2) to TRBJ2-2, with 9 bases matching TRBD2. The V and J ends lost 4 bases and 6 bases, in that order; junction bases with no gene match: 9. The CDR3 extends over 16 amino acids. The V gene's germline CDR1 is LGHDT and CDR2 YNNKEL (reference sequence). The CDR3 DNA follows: TGTGCCAGCAGCCCCACTCCCGGGACTAGCCCCGGGGAGCTGTTTTTT. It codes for CASSPTPGTSPGELFF.

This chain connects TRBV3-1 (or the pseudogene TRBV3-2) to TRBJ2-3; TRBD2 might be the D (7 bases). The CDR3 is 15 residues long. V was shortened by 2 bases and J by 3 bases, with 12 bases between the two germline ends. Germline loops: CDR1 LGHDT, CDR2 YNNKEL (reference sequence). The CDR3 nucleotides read TGTGCCAGCAGCCAAAGGGGGGGCGGGACAGATACGCAGTATTTT. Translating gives CASSQRGGGTDTQYF.

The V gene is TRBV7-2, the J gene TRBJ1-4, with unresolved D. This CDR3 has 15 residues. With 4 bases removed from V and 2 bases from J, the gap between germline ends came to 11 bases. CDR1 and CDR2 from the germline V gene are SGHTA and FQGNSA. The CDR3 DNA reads TGTGCCAGCAGCTCCGGCGGGCGGACTAATGAAAAACTGTTTTTT. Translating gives CASSSGGRTNEKLFF.

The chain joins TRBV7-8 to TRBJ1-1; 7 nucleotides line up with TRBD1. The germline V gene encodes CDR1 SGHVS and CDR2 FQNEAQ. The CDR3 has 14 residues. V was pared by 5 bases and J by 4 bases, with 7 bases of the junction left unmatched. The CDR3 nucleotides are TGTGCCAGCAGCCCACAGGGGTGGGGCACTGAAGCTTTCTTT. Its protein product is CASSPQGWGTEAFF.

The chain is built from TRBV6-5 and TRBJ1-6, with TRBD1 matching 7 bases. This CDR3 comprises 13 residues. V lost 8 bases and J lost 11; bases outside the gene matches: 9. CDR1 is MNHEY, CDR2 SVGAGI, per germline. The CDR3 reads CASADRVSAPLHF. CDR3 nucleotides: TGTGCCAGCGCCGACAGGGTTTCGGCACCCCTCCACTTT.

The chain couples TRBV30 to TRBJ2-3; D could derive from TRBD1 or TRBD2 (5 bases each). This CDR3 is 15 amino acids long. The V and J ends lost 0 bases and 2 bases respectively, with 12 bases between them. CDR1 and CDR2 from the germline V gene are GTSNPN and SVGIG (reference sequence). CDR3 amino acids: CAWSVPGTHTDTQYF. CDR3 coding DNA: TGTGCCTGGAGTGTACCTGGGACCCACACAGATACGCAGTATTTT.

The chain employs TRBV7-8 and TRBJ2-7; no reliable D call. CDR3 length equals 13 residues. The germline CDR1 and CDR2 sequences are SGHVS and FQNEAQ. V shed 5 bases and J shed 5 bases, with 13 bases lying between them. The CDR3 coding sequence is TGTGCCAGCAGCCCTACCCCAAGGGACGAGCAGTACTTC. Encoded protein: CASSPTPRDEQYF.

The DNA of the CDR3 is TGTGCCAGCAGCCAATTGAACACTGAAGCTTTCTTT. It encodes CASSQLNTEAFF. This chain connects TRBV3-1 (or the pseudogene TRBV3-2) to TRBJ1-1; D call uncertain. The CDR3 is 12 amino acids. Germline V CDR1 and CDR2: LGHDT, YNNKEL (reference sequence). Trimming left V 2 bases short and J 0 bases short, with 1 base between.

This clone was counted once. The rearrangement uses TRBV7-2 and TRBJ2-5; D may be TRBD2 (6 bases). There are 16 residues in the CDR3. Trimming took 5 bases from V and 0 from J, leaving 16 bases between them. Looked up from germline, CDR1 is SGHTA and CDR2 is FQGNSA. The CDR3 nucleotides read TGTGCCAGCAGCCGCCAAGGAGGGAAGGACCAAGAGACCCAGTACTTC. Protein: CASSRQGGKDQETQYF.

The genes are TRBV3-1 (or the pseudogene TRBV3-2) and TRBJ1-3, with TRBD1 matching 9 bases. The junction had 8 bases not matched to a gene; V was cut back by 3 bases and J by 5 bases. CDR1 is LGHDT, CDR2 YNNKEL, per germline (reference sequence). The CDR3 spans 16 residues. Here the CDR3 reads CASSHRSTGGRNTIYF. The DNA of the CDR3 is TGTGCCAGCAGCCATAGATCTACAGGGGGCAGAAACACCATATATTTT.

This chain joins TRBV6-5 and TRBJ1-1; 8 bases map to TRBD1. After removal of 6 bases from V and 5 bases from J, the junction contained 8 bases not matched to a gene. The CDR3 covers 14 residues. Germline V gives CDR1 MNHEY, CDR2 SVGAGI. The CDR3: CASSYDRGRTEAFF. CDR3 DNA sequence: TGTGCCAGCAGCTACGACAGGGGCCGAACTGAAGCTTTCTTT.

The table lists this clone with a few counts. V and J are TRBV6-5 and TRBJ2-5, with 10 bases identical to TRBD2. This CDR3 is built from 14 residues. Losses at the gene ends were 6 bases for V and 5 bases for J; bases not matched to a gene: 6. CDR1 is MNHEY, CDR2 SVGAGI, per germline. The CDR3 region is CASRISGGAETQYF. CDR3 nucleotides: TGTGCCAGCAGAATCAGCGGGGGGGCCGAGACCCAGTACTTC.

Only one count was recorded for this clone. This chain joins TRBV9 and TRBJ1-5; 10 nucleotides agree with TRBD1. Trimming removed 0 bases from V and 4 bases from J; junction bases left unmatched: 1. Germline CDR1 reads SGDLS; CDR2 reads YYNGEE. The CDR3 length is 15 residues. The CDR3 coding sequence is TGTGCCAGCAGCGTAGAGGGACAGGGGAATCAGCCCCAGCATTTT. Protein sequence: CASSVEGQGNQPQHF.